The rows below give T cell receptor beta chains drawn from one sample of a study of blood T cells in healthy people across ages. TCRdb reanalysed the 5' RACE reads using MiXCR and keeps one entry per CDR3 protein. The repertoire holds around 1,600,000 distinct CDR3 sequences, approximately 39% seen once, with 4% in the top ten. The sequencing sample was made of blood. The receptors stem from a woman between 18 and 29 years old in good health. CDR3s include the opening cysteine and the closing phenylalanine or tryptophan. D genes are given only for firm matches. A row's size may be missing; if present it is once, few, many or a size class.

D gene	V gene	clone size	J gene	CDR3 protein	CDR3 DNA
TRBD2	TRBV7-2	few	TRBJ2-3	CASSLGLAGEASTDTQYF	TGTGCCAGCAGCTTAGGGCTAGCGGGAGAAGCTAGCACAGATACGCAGTATTTT
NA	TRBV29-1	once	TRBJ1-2	CSVAKINYDYTF	TGCAGCGTTGCGAAAATTAACTATGACTACACCTTC
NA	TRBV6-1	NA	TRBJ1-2	CASSEATGDNYGYTF	TGTGCCAGCAGTGAAGCAACAGGAGATAACTATGGCTACACCTTC
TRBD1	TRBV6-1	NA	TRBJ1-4	CASRPRADRDGEKLFF	TGTGCCAGCAGACCTCGGGCTGACAGGGATGGTGAAAAACTGTTTTTT
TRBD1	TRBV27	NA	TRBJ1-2	CASSPSPRGRSYGYTF	TGTGCCAGCAGCCCAAGCCCCAGGGGGCGATCCTATGGCTACACCTTC
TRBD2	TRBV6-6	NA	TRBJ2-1	CASSYSFLAGGNEQFF	TGTGCCAGCAGTTACTCGTTCTTAGCGGGAGGCAATGAGCAGTTCTTC
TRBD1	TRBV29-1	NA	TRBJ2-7	CSVDDRATHEQYF	TGCAGCGTTGACGACAGGGCTACCCACGAGCAGTACTTC
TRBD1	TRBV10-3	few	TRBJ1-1	CAAGQGGQTEAFF	TGTGCCGCTGGACAGGGAGGGCAAACTGAAGCTTTCTTT
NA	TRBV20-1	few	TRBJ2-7	CSAVEGWRGSYEQYF	TGCAGTGCAGTAGAGGGTTGGAGAGGATCCTACGAGCAGTACTTC
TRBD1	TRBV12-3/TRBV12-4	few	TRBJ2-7	CASRRGTDSEQYF	TGTGCCAGTCGCAGGGGGACGGACTCCGAGCAGTACTTC
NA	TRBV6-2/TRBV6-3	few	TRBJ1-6	CASSYSRSSSPLHF	TGTGCCAGCAGTTACTCTCGGTCAAGTTCACCCCTCCACTTT
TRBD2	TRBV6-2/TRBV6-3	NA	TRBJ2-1	CASSSGGGGYEQFF	TGTGCCAGCAGTTCTGGCGGGGGAGGATATGAGCAGTTCTTC
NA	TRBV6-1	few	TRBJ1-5	CASSDGQSNQPQHF	TGTGCCAGCAGTGATGGGCAGTCCAATCAGCCCCAGCATTTT
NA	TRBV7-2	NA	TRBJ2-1	CAGSLVRRANNEQFF	TGTGCCGGCAGCTTAGTCCGGAGGGCAAACAATGAGCAGTTCTTC
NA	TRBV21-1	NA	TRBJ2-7	CASSAGGVPKAYEQYF	TGTGCCAGCAGCGCAGGAGGCGTCCCCAAGGCCTACGAGCAGTACTTC
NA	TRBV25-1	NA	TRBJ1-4	CASSDLSANTSDEKLFF	TGTGCCAGCAGTGACCTTTCGGCCAACACGAGTGATGAAAAACTGTTTTTT
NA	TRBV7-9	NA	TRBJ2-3	CASSFPRGESSTDTQYF	TGTGCCAGCAGCTTCCCCCGGGGAGAATCTAGCACAGATACGCAGTATTTT